Listed below are T cell receptor beta chains from one sample, sequenced in a study of PD-1 blockade in classical Hodgkin lymphoma. Using immunoSEQ multiplex PCR, the repertoire was profiled, and TCRdb retains in-frame clones only, with some absent. Of about 2,000 clones in the sample, roughly four fifths are singletons; the top ten hold roughly a tenth. Source: peripheral blood mononuclear cells (PBMCs), taken at baseline. The origin of the receptors is a human donor with classical Hodgkin lymphoma. CDR3s include the opening cysteine and the closing phenylalanine or tryptophan. The D gene is left open where the match is weak. Size tells how often a clone was seen (once, few, many) or the class of an expanded clone, and some rows leave it out.

TRBJ2-1 | TRBD1 | TRBV6-6 | few | TGTGCCAGCAGTTGGGGACAGGTAGGGTCCTACAATGAGCAGTTCTTC | CASSWGQVGSYNEQFF
TRBJ2-5 | . | TRBV7-2 | . | TGTGCCAGCAGCCCGGACAGATACCAAGAGACCCAGTACTTC | CASSPDRYQETQYF
TRBJ1-5 | . | TRBV10-3 | once | TGTGCCATCAGTGACAGGGGCTTCGATCAGCCCCAGCATTTT | CAISDRGFDQPQHF
TRBJ1-1 | TRBD1 | TRBV12-5 | . | TGTGCTAGTGGTCTCACCAACAGGGGAGGTGAAGCTTTCTTT | CASGLTNRGGEAFF
TRBJ1-5 | . | TRBV11-2 | . | TGTGCCAGCAGCCAAAACGGGGAGCCCCAGCATTTT | CASSQNGEPQHF
TRBJ2-2 | . | TRBV2 | once | TGTGCCAGCATCCAAGCCGGGGAGCTGTTTTTT | CASIQAGELFF
TRBJ1-6 | . | TRBV27 | . | TGTGCCAGCAGTTTCTCACAGGGTTCTAGTAATTCACCCCTCCACTTT | CASSFSQGSSNSPLHF
TRBJ2-7 | . | TRBV4-1 | . | TGCGCCAGCAGCCAAGCGGGTGCTGCCTACGAGCAGTACTTC | CASSQAGAAYEQYF
TRBJ2-7 | . | TRBV27 | . | TGTGCCAGCAGTTTATCGCAAGTCGGACTCCTTAATGAGCAGTACTTC | CASSLSQVGLLNEQYF
TRBJ2-6 | . | TRBV18 | . | TGTGCCAGCTCCTCCCGCGGGCAGGGCGACTCTGGGGCCAACGTCCTGACTTTC | CASSSRGQGDSGANVLTF
TRBJ1-2 | . | TRBV14 | . | TGTGCCAGCAGCCAACCAGGGAAAACCTATGGCTACACCTTC | CASSQPGKTYGYTF
TRBJ1-1 | . | TRBV7-2 | . | TGTGCCAGCAGCTTAGGAGCTTTCTTT | CASSLGAFF
TRBJ1-5 | TRBD1 | TRBV10-3 | . | TGTGCCATAGGGACAGGGCCAGATAGCAATCAGCCCCAGCATTTT | CAIGTGPDSNQPQHF
TRBJ2-5 | . | TRBV5-6 | . | TGTGCCAGCAGCTCCTTAGCAGGGAAAATGGAGACCCAGTACTTC | CASSSLAGKMETQYF
TRBJ1-4 | . | TRBV9 | . | TGTGCCAGCAGCGTAGCACCGCAAACTAATGAAAAACTGTTTTTT | CASSVAPQTNEKLFF
TRBJ2-1 | . | TRBV5-6 | . | TGTGCCAGCAGCCTAATAGACAGATACAGCTACAATGAGCAGTTCTTC | CASSLIDRYSYNEQFF
TRBJ2-2 | . | TRBV7-2 | . | TGTGCCAGCAGCCGAACCGGTCGGAACACCGGGGAGCTGTTTTTT | CASSRTGRNTGELFF
TRBJ1-2 | TRBD1 | TRBV6-4 | . | TGTGCCAGCAGTGAGGACAGGGGAAGTGGCTACACCTTC | CASSEDRGSGYTF
TRBJ2-7 | . | TRBV9 | . | TGTGCCAGCAGCGTAGCTACAACCCCCGGAATCTTCGGCAACGAGCAGTACTTC | CASSVATTPGIFGNEQYF
TRBJ2-4 | . | TRBV7-2 | . | TGTGCCAGCAGCTTACCGGGTCTAGCCAAAAACATTCAGTACTTC | CASSLPGLAKNIQYF
TRBJ1-1 | TRBD1 | TRBV27 | . | TGTGCCAGCTCAGTCCAGGGGGCTGAAGCTTTCTTT | CASSVQGAEAFF
TRBJ2-3 | . | TRBV9 | . | TGTGCCAGCAGCCCGTGGGGGACAGATACGCAGTATTTT | CASSPWGTDTQYF
TRBJ1-5 | . | TRBV25-1 | . | TGTGCCAGCACCGGGGGCGTCAATCAGCCCCAGCATTTT | CASTGGVNQPQHF
TRBJ2-5 | . | TRBV18 | few | TGTGCCAGCTCACCACCGAAGGCCCAAGAGACCCAGTACTTC | CASSPPKAQETQYF
TRBJ1-1 | . | TRBV9 | . | TGTGCCAGCAGCGCAACAATACATAGCGGAGCTTTCTTT | CASSATIHSGAFF
TRBJ2-7 | TRBD2 | TRBV27 | few | TGTGCCAGCAGTTACGGGGGGAGGAACTACGAGCAGTACTTC | CASSYGGRNYEQYF
TRBJ2-7 | . | TRBV5-5 | few | TGTGCCAGCAGCTTGGAGGCCTCCTACGAGCAGTACTTC | CASSLEASYEQYF
TRBJ1-1 | . | TRBV6-6 | . | TGTGCCAGCAGTTCAGGGAACACTGAAGCTTTCTTT | CASSSGNTEAFF
TRBJ2-7 | . | TRBV9 | . | TGTGCCAGCAGCCCTCGTACCGGGACGGGGAGCTACGAGCAGTACTTC | CASSPRTGTGSYEQYF
TRBJ1-3 | . | TRBV6-1 | . | TGTGCCAGCAGTGAAGCATTAGGCAACACCATATATTTT | CASSEALGNTIYF
TRBJ1-2 | . | TRBV9 | . | TGTGCCAGCAGCCCCAGACAGGAAATCTATGGCTACACCTTC | CASSPRQEIYGYTF
TRBJ2-2 | TRBD2 | TRBV9 | . | TGTGCCAGCAGCGTAGGAAATAGCGGGGGAACCACGAACACCGGGGAGCTGTTTTTT | CASSVGNSGGTTNTGELFF
TRBJ1-6 | . | TRBV19 | . | TGTGCCAGTGTAACTCGGGCGACCTATAATTCACCCCTCCACTTT | CASVTRATYNSPLHF
TRBJ1-4 | TRBD1 | TRBV9 | . | TGTGCCAGCAGCGAGGGGACAGTGGTCGGTGAAAAACTGTTTTTT | CASSEGTVVGEKLFF
TRBJ2-1 | TRBD2 | TRBV9 | . | TGTGCCAGCAGCAGCCGGACTAGCGCGGCACACAATGAGCAGTTCTTC | CASSSRTSAAHNEQFF
TRBJ2-1 | . | TRBV19 | . | TGTGCCAGTACTGGGGCAGGCGGTAGCTCCTACAATGAGCAGTTCTTC | CASTGAGGSSYNEQFF
TRBJ2-3 | . | TRBV15 | . | TGTGCCACCAGCTTCCGACAATCCTCAGATACGCAGTATTTT | CATSFRQSSDTQYF
TRBJ1-1 | . | TRBV7-9 | . | TGTGCCAGCAGCTCCGGGTCGGGGACCCGGGGCACTGAAGCTTTCTTT | CASSSGSGTRGTEAFF
TRBJ2-2 | . | TRBV7-3 | . | TGTGCCAGCAGCCCTAAAAATCGGGGTGTCACCGGGGAGCTGTTTTTT | CASSPKNRGVTGELFF
TRBJ1-2 | TRBD1 | TRBV5-1 | . | TGCGCCAGCAGCTTCGCGGACAGGGGATGGAACTATGGCTACACCTTC | CASSFADRGWNYGYTF
TRBJ2-5 | TRBD2 | TRBV19 | . | TGTGCCAGTAGTATAGTAGCGGGGGCCGCCCGGGGAGAGACCCAGTACTTC | CASSIVAGAARGETQYF
TRBJ2-7 | . | TRBV11-1 | . | TGTGCCAGCCCACTTCCCCGATGGAAACCTGACTCCTACGAGCAGTACTTC | CASPLPRWKPDSYEQYF
TRBJ2-1 | TRBD2 | TRBV2 | . | TGTGCCAGCAGAGCAAGCGGGGGGGCCTACAATGAGCAGTTCTTC | CASRASGGAYNEQFF
TRBJ1-1 | TRBD1 | TRBV30 | . | TGTGCCTGGACTCTTACAGGGGGTGGCACTGAAGCTTTCTTT | CAWTLTGGGTEAFF
TRBJ1-6 | . | TRBV11-2 | . | TGTGCCAGCAGCGTCGCGGACACGGGGAATTCACCCCTCCACTTT | CASSVADTGNSPLHF
TRBJ2-7 | . | TRBV21-1 | . | TGTGCCAGCAGCAAAGACCGGACATTTAGCTCCTACGAGCAGTACTTC | CASSKDRTFSSYEQYF
TRBJ2-7 | TRBD1 | TRBV7-2 | . | TGTGCCAGCAGCTCAGGGACAGCACGCTACGAGCAGTACTTC | CASSSGTARYEQYF
TRBJ2-7 | . | TRBV15 | . | TGTGCCACCAGCAGAGAGGCCGACCTCTACGAGCAGTACTTC | CATSREADLYEQYF
TRBJ1-1 | . | TRBV20-1 | once | TGCAGTGCGCGATGGGGACTTGAAGCTTTCTTT | CSARWGLEAFF
TRBJ2-5 | . | TRBV19 | . | TGTGCCAGTAGTATTGCCGCACTCGGGTTCCAAGAGACCCAGTACTTC | CASSIAALGFQETQYF
TRBJ1-1 | . | TRBV7-6 | . | TGTGCCAGCAGCTTAGATGGCACTGAAGCTTTCTTT | CASSLDGTEAFF
TRBJ1-4 | TRBD1 | TRBV23-1 | . | TGCGCCAGCAGTCGAAACAGGGGAGGTAATGAAAAACTGTTTTTT | CASSRNRGGNEKLFF
TRBJ2-5 | . | TRBV7-2 | . | TGTGCCAGCAGCTTAGACCTGGGGATATCGGAGACCCAGTACTTC | CASSLDLGISETQYF
TRBJ2-1 | . | TRBV4-3 | . | TGCGCCAGCAGCCCGGAAGGAGGGGATGAGCAGTTCTTC | CASSPEGGDEQFF
TRBJ1-1 | . | TRBV9 | . | TGTGCCAGCAGCGTAGGGGGTACCATGAACACTGAAGCTTTCTTT | CASSVGGTMNTEAFF
TRBJ1-3 | . | TRBV7-2 | few | TGTGCCAGCAGCCCGGGGACGGTTGGAAACACCATATATTTT | CASSPGTVGNTIYF
TRBJ2-3 | . | TRBV10-2 | . | TGCGCCAGCAGTACAGGGCGAGGCACAGATACGCAGTATTTT | CASSTGRGTDTQYF